The 14 T cell receptor beta chains below come from one sample, sequenced in a study of T cell responses to AZD1222 COVID-19 vaccine. Some clones are missing from TCRdb's copy, which holds only in-frame ones; the method was immunoSEQ multiplex PCR. Among some 150,000 clones, about 91% were seen once, and the ten largest hold approximately 3.4%. The starting material was peripheral blood, obtained on day 0 of AZD1222 vaccination. Every receptor here comes from an adult in good health.

The chain uses TRBV11-3 and TRBJ2-3; maybe TRBD2 (6 bases). The CDR3 runs 13 residues. Germline CDR1 and CDR2: SGHNT and YENEEA. V was cut by 3 bases and J by 5 bases, with 9 bases left in between. CDR3 loop: CASSLGLQDTQYF. CDR3 nucleotides: TGTGCCAGCAGCTTGGGACTTCAAGATACGCAGTATTTT.

CDR3 in amino acids: CASSFRGLGRPEAFF. As DNA, the CDR3 is TGTGCCAGCAGCTTCCGAGGGCTCGGTCGGCCTGAAGCTTTCTTT. This chain joins TRBV5-6 and TRBJ1-1; D call uncertain. This CDR3 has 15 amino acids. Per germline, CDR1 SGHDT and CDR2 YYEEEE. V lost 2 bases to trimming and J lost 6 bases, with 17 bases between them.

The chain couples TRBV14 to TRBJ2-5; 9 bases line up with TRBD1. Germline assignment: CDR1 SGHDN and CDR2 FVKESK. V trimming: 3 bases; J trimming: 2 bases; junction bases outside the gene matches: 10. CDR3 length: 17 amino acids. This chain's CDR3 is CASSHIPGTGRQETQYF. The CDR3, as DNA: TGTGCCAGCAGCCATATACCCGGGACAGGGCGACAAGAGACCCAGTACTTC.

The V call is TRBV5-1, the J call TRBJ1-2; 7 bases line up with TRBD1. CDR3 size: 13 residues. Per germline, CDR1 SGHRS and CDR2 YFSETQ. The trim removed 4 bases at V and 3 bases at J, leaving 3 bases unmatched. CDR3 amino acids: CASSLDRDYGYTF. The CDR3 region has the DNA TGCGCCAGCAGCCTCGACAGGGACTATGGCTACACCTTC.

The chain is built from TRBV4-1 and TRBJ1-1; D gene unclear. Germline V gene lookup returns CDR1 MGHRA and CDR2 YSYEKL. Trimming shortened V by 0 bases and J by 5 bases, and 28 bases separated the two germline ends. The length of the CDR3 is 20 residues. DNA of the CDR3: TGCGCCAGCAGCCAAGATCTCTTTAGTGGGATTTGGGTGATCGGGACTGAAGCTTTCTTT. It is translated as CASSQDLFSGIWVIGTEAFF.

V usage is TRBV7-2 and J usage is TRBJ1-2; weak D call: TRBD1 (6 bases). Germline CDR1 is SGHTA and CDR2 is FQGNSA. V shed 1 base and J shed 4 bases, with 16 bases lying between them. The CDR3 spans 16 residues. CDR3 DNA sequence: TGTGCCAGCAGCTTAGATAGCGTTGGACAGTTCTATGGCTACACCTTC. Residues: CASSLDSVGQFYGYTF.

The genes are TRBV5-4 and TRBJ1-6; D is possibly TRBD1 (5 bases). V lost 3 bases, J lost 8 bases, and 12 bases lay in between. From germline, CDR1 is SGHNT and CDR2 YYREEE (reference sequence). This CDR3 is built from 14 residues. The CDR3 protein is CASSWGLFDSPLHF. CDR3 in DNA: TGTGCCAGCAGCTGGGGACTTTTCGATTCACCCCTCCACTTT. The whole variable domain, filled in from reference TRBV5-4 and TRBJ1-6, reads ETGVTQSPTHLIKTRGQQVTLRCSSQSGHNTVSWYQQALGQGPQFIFQYYREEENGRGNFPPRFSGLQFPNYSSELNVNALELDDSALYLCASSWGLFDSPLHFGNGTRLTVT.

The J gene is TRBJ2-7, the V gene TRBV28; 9 positions match TRBD1. This CDR3 is 14 amino acids long. Germline lookup yields CDR1 MDHEN and CDR2 SYDVKM. Trimming took 8 bases from V and 5 from J; bases not matched to a gene: 10. CDR3: CASVLGTGRNEQYF. The CDR3 bases are TGTGCCAGCGTATTGGGGACAGGGAGAAACGAGCAGTACTTC.

This chain links TRBV7-2 with TRBJ2-2, with D possibly TRBD1 on 6 matching bases. Germline V CDR1 and CDR2: SGHTA, FQGNSA. The V and J ends lost 2 bases and 2 bases respectively, with 15 bases between them. This CDR3 contains 17 residues. The CDR3 sequence: CASSLRLGASNTGELFF. The DNA of the CDR3 is TGTGCCAGCAGCTTAAGGTTGGGGGCCTCCAACACCGGGGAGCTGTTTTTT.

The rearrangement uses TRBV4-1 and TRBJ2-5; D is tentatively TRBD1 or TRBD2 (5 bases each). Trimming cost V 2 bases and J 6 bases, with 13 bases left between them. From germline, CDR1 is MGHRA and CDR2 YSYEKL. The CDR3 covers 14 residues. CDR3 in amino acids: CASSQKRDAKTQYF. CDR3 DNA: TGCGCCAGCAGCCAAAAGAGGGACGCCAAGACCCAGTACTTC.

The rearrangement joins TRBV27 to TRBJ1-5, with D perhaps matching TRBD1 (5 bases). Germline-derived CDR1 and CDR2 are MNHEY and SMNVEV (reference sequence). Trimming took off 5 bases at V and 11 bases at J, with 22 bases between the two ends. The CDR3 extends over 15 amino acids. The CDR3 loop is CASSPAGRSIMAQHF. The DNA for the CDR3 is TGTGCCAGCAGTCCCGCGGGGCGGTCGATTATGGCCCAGCATTTT.

V gene TRBV10-1 combines with J gene TRBJ2-3; the match to TRBD1 covers 7 bases. With 6 bases clipped from V and 1 base from J, the junction kept 4 bases outside the gene matches. Per the germline V gene, CDR1 is WNHNN and CDR2 is SYGVQD (reference sequence). This CDR3 is built from 14 residues. This CDR3 is CASRPGTGTDTQYF. CDR3 sequence (DNA): TGCGCCAGCAGGCCCGGGACAGGCACAGATACGCAGTATTTT.

This sequence joins TRBV2 and TRBJ1-2, with D tentatively TRBD1 (5 bases). The V end was cut by 4 bases, the J end by 8 bases, with 17 bases between. The length of the CDR3 is 14 residues. Per germline, CDR1 SNHLY and CDR2 FYNNEI. CDR3 in DNA: TGTGCCAGCAGTGTTGAAGGGGTAGGTCGCGGCTACACCTTC. Protein: CASSVEGVGRGYTF.

The J gene is TRBJ2-7, the V gene TRBV9; 11 bases agree with TRBD2. The CDR3 is 17 amino acids. Germline V gives CDR1 SGDLS, CDR2 YYNGEE. V shed 3 bases, J shed 5 bases, and the junction held 13 bases outside the gene matches. The CDR3 here is CASSDQTSGAPEDEQYF. The CDR3 DNA follows: TGTGCCAGCAGCGACCAGACTAGCGGGGCACCTGAGGACGAGCAGTACTTC.